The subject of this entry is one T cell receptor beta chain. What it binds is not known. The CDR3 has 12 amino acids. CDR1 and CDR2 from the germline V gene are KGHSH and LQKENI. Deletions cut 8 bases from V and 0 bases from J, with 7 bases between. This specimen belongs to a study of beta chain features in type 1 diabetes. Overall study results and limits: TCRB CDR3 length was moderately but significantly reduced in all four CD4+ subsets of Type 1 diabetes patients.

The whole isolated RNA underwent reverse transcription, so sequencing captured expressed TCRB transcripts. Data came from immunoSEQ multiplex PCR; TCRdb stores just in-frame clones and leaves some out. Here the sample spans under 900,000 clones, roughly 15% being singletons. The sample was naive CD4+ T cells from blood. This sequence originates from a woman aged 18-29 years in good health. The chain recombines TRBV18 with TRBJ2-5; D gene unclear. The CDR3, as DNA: TGTGCCAGCACTGGGTACCAAGAGACCCAGTACTTC. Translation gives CASTGYQETQYF. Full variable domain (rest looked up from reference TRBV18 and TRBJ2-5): NAGVMQNPRHLVRRRGQEARLRCSPMKGHSHVYWYRQLPEEGLKFMVYLQKENIIDESGMPKERFSAEFPKEGPSILRIQQVVRGDSAAYFCASTGYQETQYFGPGTRLLVL.